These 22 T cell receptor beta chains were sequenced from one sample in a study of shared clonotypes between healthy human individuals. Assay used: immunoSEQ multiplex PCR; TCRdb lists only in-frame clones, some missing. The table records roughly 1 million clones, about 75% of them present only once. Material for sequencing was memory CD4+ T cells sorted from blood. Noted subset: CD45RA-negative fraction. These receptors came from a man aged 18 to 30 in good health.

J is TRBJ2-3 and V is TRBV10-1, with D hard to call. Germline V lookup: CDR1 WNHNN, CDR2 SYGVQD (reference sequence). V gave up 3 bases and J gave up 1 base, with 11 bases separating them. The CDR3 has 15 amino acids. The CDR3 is CASSDPDLGTDTQYF. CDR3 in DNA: TGCGCCAGCAGTGATCCCGATCTGGGCACAGATACGCAGTATTTT.

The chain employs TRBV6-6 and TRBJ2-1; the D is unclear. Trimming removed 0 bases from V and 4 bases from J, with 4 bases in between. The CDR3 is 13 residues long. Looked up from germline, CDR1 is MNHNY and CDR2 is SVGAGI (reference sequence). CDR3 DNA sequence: TGTGCCAGCAGTTACTCCCCGTACAATGAGCAGTTCTTC. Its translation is CASSYSPYNEQFF.

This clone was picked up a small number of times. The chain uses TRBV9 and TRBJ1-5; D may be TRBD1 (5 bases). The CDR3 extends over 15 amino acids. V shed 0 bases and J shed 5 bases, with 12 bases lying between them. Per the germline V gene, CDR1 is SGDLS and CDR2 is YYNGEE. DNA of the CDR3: TGTGCCAGCAGCGTAGTAACAGGAGTAGATCAGCCCCAGCATTTT. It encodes CASSVVTGVDQPQHF.

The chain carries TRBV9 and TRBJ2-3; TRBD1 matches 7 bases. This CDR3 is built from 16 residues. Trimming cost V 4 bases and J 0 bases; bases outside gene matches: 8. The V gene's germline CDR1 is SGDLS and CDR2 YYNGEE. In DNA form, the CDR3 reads TGTGCCAGCAGCACACAGGGGCATCCTAGCACAGATACGCAGTATTTT. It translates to CASSTQGHPSTDTQYF. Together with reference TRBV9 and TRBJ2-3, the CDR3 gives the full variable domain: DSGVTQTPKHLITATGQRVTLRCSPRSGDLSVYWYQQSLDQGLQFLIQYYNGEERAKGNILERFSAQQFPDLHSELNLSSLELGDSALYFCASSTQGHPSTDTQYFGPGTRLTVL.

The CDR3, as DNA: TGTGCAAGTCGGTTAGGGTCGGGCGACTATGGCTACACCTTC. Translation gives CASRLGSGDYGYTF. The V gene is TRBV12-2, the J gene TRBJ1-2. TRBV12-2 is classified as a pseudogene. The CDR3 runs to 14 residues.

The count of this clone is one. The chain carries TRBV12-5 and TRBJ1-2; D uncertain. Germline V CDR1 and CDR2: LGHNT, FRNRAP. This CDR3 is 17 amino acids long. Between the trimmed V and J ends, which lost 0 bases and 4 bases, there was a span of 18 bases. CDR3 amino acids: CASGLVPPPGRFYGYTF. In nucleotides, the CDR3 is TGTGCTAGTGGTTTGGTACCCCCCCCGGGCAGATTCTATGGCTACACCTTC.

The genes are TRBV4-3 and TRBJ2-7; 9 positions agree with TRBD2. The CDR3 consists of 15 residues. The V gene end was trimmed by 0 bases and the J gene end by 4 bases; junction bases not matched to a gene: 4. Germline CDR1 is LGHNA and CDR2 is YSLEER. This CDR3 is CASSQDHTSGYEQYF. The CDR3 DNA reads TGCGCCAGCAGCCAAGATCATACTAGCGGGTACGAGCAGTACTTC.

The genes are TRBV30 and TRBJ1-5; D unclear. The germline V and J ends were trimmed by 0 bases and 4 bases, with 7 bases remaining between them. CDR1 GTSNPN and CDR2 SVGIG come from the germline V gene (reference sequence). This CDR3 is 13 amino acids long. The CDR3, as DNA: TGTGCCTGGAGTGTAAGGGAAAATCAGCCCCAGCATTTT. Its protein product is CAWSVRENQPQHF.

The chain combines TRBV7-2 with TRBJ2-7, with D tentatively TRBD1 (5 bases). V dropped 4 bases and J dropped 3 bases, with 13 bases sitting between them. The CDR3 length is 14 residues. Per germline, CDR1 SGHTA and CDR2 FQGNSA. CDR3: CASSSIRGGYEQYF. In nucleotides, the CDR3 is TGTGCCAGCAGCTCTATTAGGGGTGGCTACGAGCAGTACTTC.

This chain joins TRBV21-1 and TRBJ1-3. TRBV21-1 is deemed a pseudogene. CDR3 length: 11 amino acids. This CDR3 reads CASSGGNTIYF. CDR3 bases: TGTGCCAGCAGCGGGGGAAACACCATATATTTT.

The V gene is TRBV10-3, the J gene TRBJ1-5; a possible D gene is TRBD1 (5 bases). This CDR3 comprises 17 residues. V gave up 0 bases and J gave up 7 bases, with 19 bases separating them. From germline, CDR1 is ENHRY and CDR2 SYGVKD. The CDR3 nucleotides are TGTGCCATCAGTGAGTCAATTGCAGGGTCATCGGGACAGCCCCAGCATTTT. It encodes CAISESIAGSSGQPQHF.

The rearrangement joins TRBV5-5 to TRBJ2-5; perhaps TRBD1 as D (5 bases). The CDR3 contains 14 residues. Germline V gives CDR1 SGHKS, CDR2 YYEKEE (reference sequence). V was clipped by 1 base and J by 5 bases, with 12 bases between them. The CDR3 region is CASSLSQGSETQYF. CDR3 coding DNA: TGTGCCAGCAGCTTGAGTCAGGGTAGCGAGACCCAGTACTTC.

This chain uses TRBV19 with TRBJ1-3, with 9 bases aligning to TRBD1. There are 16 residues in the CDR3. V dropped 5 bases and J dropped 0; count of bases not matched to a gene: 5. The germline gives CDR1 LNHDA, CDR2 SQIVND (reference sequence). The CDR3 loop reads CASSVDRGDSGNTIYF. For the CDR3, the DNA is TGTGCCAGTAGTGTCGACAGGGGGGACTCTGGAAACACCATATATTTT.

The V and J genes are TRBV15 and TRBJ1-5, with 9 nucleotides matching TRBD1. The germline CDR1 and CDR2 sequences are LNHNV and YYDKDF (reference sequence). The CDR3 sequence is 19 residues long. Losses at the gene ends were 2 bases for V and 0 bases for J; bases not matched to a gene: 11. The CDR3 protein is CATSRSSGTGTSSNQPQHF. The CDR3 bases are TGTGCCACCAGCAGATCCTCCGGGACAGGGACCTCTAGCAATCAGCCCCAGCATTTT.

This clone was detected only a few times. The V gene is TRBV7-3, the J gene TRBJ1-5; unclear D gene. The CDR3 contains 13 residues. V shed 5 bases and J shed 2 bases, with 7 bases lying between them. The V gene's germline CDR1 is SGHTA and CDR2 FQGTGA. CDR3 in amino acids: CASSPAGNQPQHF. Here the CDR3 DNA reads TGTGCCAGCAGCCCAGCGGGCAATCAGCCCCAGCATTTT.

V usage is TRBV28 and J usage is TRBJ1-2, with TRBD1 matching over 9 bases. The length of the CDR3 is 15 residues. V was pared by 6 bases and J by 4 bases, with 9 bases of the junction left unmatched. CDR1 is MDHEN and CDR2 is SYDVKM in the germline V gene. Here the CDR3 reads CASSSTGQGIYGYTF. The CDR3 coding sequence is TGTGCCAGCAGCTCCACCGGACAGGGGATCTATGGCTACACCTTC.

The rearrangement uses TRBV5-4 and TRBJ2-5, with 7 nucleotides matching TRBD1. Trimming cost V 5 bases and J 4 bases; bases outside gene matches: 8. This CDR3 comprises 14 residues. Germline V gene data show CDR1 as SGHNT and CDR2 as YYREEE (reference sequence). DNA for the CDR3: TGTGCCAGCAGGAGAGACAGGGAAGGAGAGACCCAGTACTTC. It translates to CASRRDREGETQYF.

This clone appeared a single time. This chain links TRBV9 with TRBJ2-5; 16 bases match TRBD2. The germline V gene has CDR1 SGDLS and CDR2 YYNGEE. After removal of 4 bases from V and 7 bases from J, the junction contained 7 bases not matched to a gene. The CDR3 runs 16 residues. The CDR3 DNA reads TGTGCCAGCAGCCCCGGGACTAGCGGGGGGGCGGGGACCCAGTACTTC. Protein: CASSPGTSGGAGTQYF.

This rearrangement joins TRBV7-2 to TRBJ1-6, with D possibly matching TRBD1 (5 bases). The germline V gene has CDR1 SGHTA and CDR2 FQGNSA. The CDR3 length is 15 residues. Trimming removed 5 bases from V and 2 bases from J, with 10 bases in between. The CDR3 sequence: CASSQTGAYNSPLHF. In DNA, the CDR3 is TGTGCCAGCAGCCAGACGGGGGCCTATAATTCACCCCTCCACTTT.

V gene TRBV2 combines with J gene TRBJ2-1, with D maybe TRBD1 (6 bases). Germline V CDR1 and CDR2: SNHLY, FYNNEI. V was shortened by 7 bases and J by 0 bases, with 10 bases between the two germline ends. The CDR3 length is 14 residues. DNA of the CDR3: TGTGCCAGCACGGGACAAAGCTCCTACAATGAGCAGTTCTTC. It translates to CASTGQSSYNEQFF.

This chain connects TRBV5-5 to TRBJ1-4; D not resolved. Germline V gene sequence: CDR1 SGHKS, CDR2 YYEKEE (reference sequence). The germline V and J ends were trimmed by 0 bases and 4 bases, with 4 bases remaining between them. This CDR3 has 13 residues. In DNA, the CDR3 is TGTGCCAGCAGCTTGGAGGTTAATGAAAAACTGTTTTTT. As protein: CASSLEVNEKLFF.

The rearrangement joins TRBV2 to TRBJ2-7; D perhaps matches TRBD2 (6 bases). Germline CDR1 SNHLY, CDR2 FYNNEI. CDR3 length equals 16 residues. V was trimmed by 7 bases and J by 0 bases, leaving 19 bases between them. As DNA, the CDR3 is TGTGCCAGCAAGGCCCGGGAGACAGTTAGCTCCTACGAGCAGTACTTC. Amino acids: CASKARETVSSYEQYF.